This paragraph reports one T cell receptor beta chain. The entry originates in a study of OX40 agonist ivuxolimab in advanced cancers. As for the study in general: At doses from 0.01 to 10 mg/kg, patients were given intravenous ivuxolimab every 2 weeks. Dose-escalation patients suffered from hepatocellular carcinoma, melanoma, renal cell or head and neck cancer.

Sampling times: baseline, cycle 4 day 1, cycle 7 day 1. The repertoire was sequenced with immunoSEQ multiplex PCR; TCRdb's copy has only in-frame clones and lacks some. Here the sample spans 42,000 or so clones, 80% to 90% being singletons. The sequences come from CD4+ or CD8+ T cells sorted from blood, collected in a trial of the OX40 agonist ivuxolimab. The origin of this receptor is an adult with an advanced solid tumor such as melanoma, head and neck, liver or kidney cancer.

The CDR3 sequence is CASSGRVVTDTQYF. The CDR3 DNA reads as TGTGCCAGCAGCGGCCGGGTAGTCACAGATACGCAGTATTTT. This chain links TRBV28 with TRBJ2-3; D unclear. With 6 bases removed from V and 2 bases from J, the gap between germline ends came to 12 bases. CDR1 and CDR2 (germline): MDHEN, SYDVKM. The CDR3 length is 14 residues.